This is a list of T cell receptor beta chains from one sample in a study of a mutant IDH1 vaccine in newly diagnosed glioma. Method: immunoSEQ multiplex PCR; TCRdb's copy keeps in-frame clones and lacks some. The sample includes 68,000 or so clones, 70% to 80% of them seen just once. The sequencing here drew on PBMCs, taken from a glioma patient treated with radiotherapy, temozolomide or both. The origin of the receptors is a man between 50 and 59 years old with glioma. CDR3s include the opening cysteine and the closing phenylalanine or tryptophan. Each record gives: V gene, clone size, J gene, CDR3 protein. Rows may omit the clone size; those that give it use once, few, many or a size class.

v_call: TRBV19
clone_size: NA
j_call: TRBJ2-3
cdr3_aa: CASSTSPGIRTDTQYF

v_call: TRBV19
clone_size: NA
j_call: TRBJ2-2
cdr3_aa: CASSILATLGELFF

v_call: TRBV11-2
clone_size: NA
j_call: TRBJ2-2
cdr3_aa: CASSLVVLAADGELFF

v_call: TRBV6-1
clone_size: NA
j_call: TRBJ1-5
cdr3_aa: CASSEADSNQPQHF

v_call: TRBV9
clone_size: NA
j_call: TRBJ2-5
cdr3_aa: CASSVAPRGGREETQYF

v_call: TRBV13
clone_size: once
j_call: TRBJ2-5
cdr3_aa: CASSFWTSGAKQETQYF

v_call: TRBV7-8
clone_size: NA
j_call: TRBJ1-6
cdr3_aa: CASSSRTDNSPLHF

v_call: TRBV6-5
clone_size: NA
j_call: TRBJ1-1
cdr3_aa: CASSYRERDTEAFF

v_call: TRBV19
clone_size: NA
j_call: TRBJ1-1
cdr3_aa: CASSISPGTVGGFTEAFF

v_call: TRBV2
clone_size: NA
j_call: TRBJ2-5
cdr3_aa: CASSPLDGETQYF

v_call: TRBV6-5
clone_size: NA
j_call: TRBJ1-1
cdr3_aa: CASSYSIGQNTEAFF

v_call: TRBV11-1
clone_size: medium-sized
j_call: TRBJ1-2
cdr3_aa: CASSHTGNYGYTF

v_call: TRBV29-1
clone_size: NA
j_call: TRBJ2-5
cdr3_aa: CSVEGWLAGGRNLQETQYF

v_call: TRBV9
clone_size: NA
j_call: TRBJ1-1
cdr3_aa: CASSPNGNTEAFF

v_call: TRBV6-5
clone_size: NA
j_call: TRBJ1-5
cdr3_aa: CASSYSRVSNQPQHF

v_call: TRBV30
clone_size: NA
j_call: TRBJ2-7
cdr3_aa: CAWSWVSGGRSYEQYF

v_call: TRBV19
clone_size: NA
j_call: TRBJ1-1
cdr3_aa: CASGDRDTEAFF

v_call: TRBV5-4
clone_size: NA
j_call: TRBJ2-6
cdr3_aa: CASSLGGFSGANVLTF

v_call: TRBV13
clone_size: NA
j_call: TRBJ2-7
cdr3_aa: CASSLGQWGTGSYEQYF

v_call: TRBV5-1
clone_size: NA
j_call: TRBJ1-4
cdr3_aa: CASSLQGTGLEKLFF

v_call: TRBV5-4
clone_size: NA
j_call: TRBJ1-4
cdr3_aa: CASSAYLEEKLFF

v_call: TRBV27
clone_size: NA
j_call: TRBJ2-4
cdr3_aa: CASSLVGPRDIQYF

v_call: TRBV5-1
clone_size: NA
j_call: TRBJ2-5
cdr3_aa: CASSQQETQYF

v_call: TRBV2
clone_size: NA
j_call: TRBJ2-3
cdr3_aa: CASNGEGTDTQYF

v_call: TRBV7-2
clone_size: NA
j_call: TRBJ2-7
cdr3_aa: CASSPGGTVSYEQYF

v_call: TRBV25-1
clone_size: NA
j_call: TRBJ2-1
cdr3_aa: CASSDPGASEDEQFF

v_call: TRBV27
clone_size: NA
j_call: TRBJ2-5
cdr3_aa: CASSASSGGAAETQYF

v_call: TRBV2
clone_size: once
j_call: TRBJ2-7
cdr3_aa: CASSTDRGEQYF

v_call: TRBV27
clone_size: NA
j_call: TRBJ2-7
cdr3_aa: CASRTSQSYEQYF

v_call: TRBV30
clone_size: NA
j_call: TRBJ2-1
cdr3_aa: CAWDPTSGGYNEQFF

v_call: TRBV25-1
clone_size: NA
j_call: TRBJ2-1
cdr3_aa: CASSDHILAGGTNEQFF

v_call: TRBV7-9
clone_size: few
j_call: TRBJ2-1
cdr3_aa: CASSLNSEYNEQFF

v_call: TRBV30
clone_size: few
j_call: TRBJ1-1
cdr3_aa: CAWMGLMNTEAFF

v_call: TRBV5-1
clone_size: once
j_call: TRBJ2-3
cdr3_aa: CASSSGTGGIDTQYF

v_call: TRBV4-2
clone_size: once
j_call: TRBJ2-1
cdr3_aa: CASSQEGDRTTYNEQFF

v_call: TRBV9
clone_size: few
j_call: TRBJ2-7
cdr3_aa: CASSVGSGQGAYEQYF

v_call: TRBV7-8
clone_size: NA
j_call: TRBJ2-3
cdr3_aa: CASIPGRLYTDTQYF

v_call: TRBV20-1
clone_size: NA
j_call: TRBJ2-7
cdr3_aa: CTGDSHEQYF

v_call: TRBV7-9
clone_size: NA
j_call: TRBJ1-4
cdr3_aa: CASSLGADNEKLFF

v_call: TRBV28
clone_size: once
j_call: TRBJ1-2
cdr3_aa: CASSLRQDYGYTF

v_call: TRBV7-2
clone_size: NA
j_call: TRBJ1-1
cdr3_aa: CASSLGRRGTEAFF

v_call: TRBV18
clone_size: once
j_call: TRBJ2-7
cdr3_aa: CASSSTRGEQYF

v_call: TRBV27
clone_size: NA
j_call: TRBJ2-7
cdr3_aa: CASSPGVFYEQYF

v_call: TRBV6-6
clone_size: NA
j_call: TRBJ2-5
cdr3_aa: CASSYWGGPQETQYF

v_call: TRBV4-2
clone_size: NA
j_call: TRBJ2-2
cdr3_aa: CASSQRGQNTGELFF

v_call: TRBV5-1
clone_size: NA
j_call: TRBJ2-3
cdr3_aa: CASSLLRGVTDTQYF

v_call: TRBV30
clone_size: NA
j_call: TRBJ1-2
cdr3_aa: CAWMGGSSLLYGYTF

v_call: TRBV7-6
clone_size: NA
j_call: TRBJ1-1
cdr3_aa: CASSLAKNTEAFF

v_call: TRBV2
clone_size: NA
j_call: TRBJ2-5
cdr3_aa: CALAATSGVQETQYF

v_call: TRBV27
clone_size: NA
j_call: TRBJ2-5
cdr3_aa: CASGPQRQETQYF